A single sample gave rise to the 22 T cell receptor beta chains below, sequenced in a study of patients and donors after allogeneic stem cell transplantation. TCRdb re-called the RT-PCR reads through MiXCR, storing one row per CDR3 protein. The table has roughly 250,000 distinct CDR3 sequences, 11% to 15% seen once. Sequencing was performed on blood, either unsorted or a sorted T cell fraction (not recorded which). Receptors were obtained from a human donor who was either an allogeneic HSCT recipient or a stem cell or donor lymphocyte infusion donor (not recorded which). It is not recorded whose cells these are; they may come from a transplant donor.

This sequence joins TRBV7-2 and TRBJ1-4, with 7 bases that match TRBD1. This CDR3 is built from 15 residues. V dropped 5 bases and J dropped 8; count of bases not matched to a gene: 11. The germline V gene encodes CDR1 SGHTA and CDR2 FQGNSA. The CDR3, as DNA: TGTGCCAGCAGCAAAGACAGGGCGAAGGGCGAAAAACTGTTTTTT. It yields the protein CASSKDRAKGEKLFF.

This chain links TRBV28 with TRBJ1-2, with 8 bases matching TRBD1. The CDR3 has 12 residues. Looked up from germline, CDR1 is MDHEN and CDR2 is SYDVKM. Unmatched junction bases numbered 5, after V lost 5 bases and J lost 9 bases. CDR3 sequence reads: CASSPRQGSYTF. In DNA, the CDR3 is TGTGCCAGCAGTCCCCGACAGGGGAGCTACACCTTC.

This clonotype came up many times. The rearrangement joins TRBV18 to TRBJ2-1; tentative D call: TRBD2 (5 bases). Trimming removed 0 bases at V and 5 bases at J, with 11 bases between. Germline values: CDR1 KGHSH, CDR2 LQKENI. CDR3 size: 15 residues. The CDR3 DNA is TGTGCCAGCTCACCACCGAGCGGAGGCCACAATGAGCAGTTCTTC. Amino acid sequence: CASSPPSGGHNEQFF.

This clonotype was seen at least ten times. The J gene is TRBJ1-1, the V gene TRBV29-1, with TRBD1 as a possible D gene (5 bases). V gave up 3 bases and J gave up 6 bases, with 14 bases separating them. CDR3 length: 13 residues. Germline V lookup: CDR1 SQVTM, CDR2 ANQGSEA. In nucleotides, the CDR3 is TGCAGCGTTGATCCGGGGGGAGGGTCTGAAGCTTTCTTT. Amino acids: CSVDPGGGSEAFF. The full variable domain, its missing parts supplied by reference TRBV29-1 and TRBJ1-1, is SAVISQKPSRDICQRGTSLTIQCQVDSQVTMMFWYRQQPGQSLTLIATANQGSEATYESGFVIDKFPISRPNLTFSTLTVSNMSPEDSSIYLCSVDPGGGSEAFFGQGTRLTVV.

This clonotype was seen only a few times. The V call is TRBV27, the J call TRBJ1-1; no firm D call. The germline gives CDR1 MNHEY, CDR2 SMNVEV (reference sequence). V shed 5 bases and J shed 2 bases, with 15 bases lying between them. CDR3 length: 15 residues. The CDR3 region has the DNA TGTGCCAGCAGTGACCGGAAGGGCCCTAACACTGAAGCTTTCTTT. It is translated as CASSDRKGPNTEAFF.

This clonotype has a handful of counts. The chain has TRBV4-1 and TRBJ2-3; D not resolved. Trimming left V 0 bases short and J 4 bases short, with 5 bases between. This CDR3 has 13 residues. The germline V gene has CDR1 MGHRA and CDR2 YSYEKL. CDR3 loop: CASSQDTADTQYF. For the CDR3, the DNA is TGCGCCAGCAGCCAAGATACCGCAGATACGCAGTATTTT.

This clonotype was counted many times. The CDR3 protein is CASSSKGAGGQWEQFF. The CDR3 DNA follows: TGTGCCAGCAGCAGCAAAGGAGCGGGGGGGCAGTGGGAGCAGTTCTTC. The chain recombines TRBV7-3 with TRBJ2-1, with 10 bases fitting TRBD2. With V trimmed by 5 bases and J by 10 bases, 14 bases remained unmatched. CDR3 length: 16 amino acids. CDR1 SGHTA and CDR2 FQGTGA come from the germline V gene.

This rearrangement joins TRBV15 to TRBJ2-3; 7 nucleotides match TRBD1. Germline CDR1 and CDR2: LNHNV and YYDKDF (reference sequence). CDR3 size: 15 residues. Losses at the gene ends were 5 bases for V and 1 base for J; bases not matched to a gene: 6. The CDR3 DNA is TGTGCCACCAGCGCACAGGGGCTTGGCACAGATACGCAGTATTTT. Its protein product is CATSAQGLGTDTQYF.

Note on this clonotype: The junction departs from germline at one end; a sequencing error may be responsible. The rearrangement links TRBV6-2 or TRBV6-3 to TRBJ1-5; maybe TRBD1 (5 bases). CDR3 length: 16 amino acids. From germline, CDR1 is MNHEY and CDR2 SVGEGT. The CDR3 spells CASGYLSDMSNQPQHF. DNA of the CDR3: TGTGCCAGCGGTTACCTGTCGGACATGAGCAATCAGCCCCAGCATTTT.

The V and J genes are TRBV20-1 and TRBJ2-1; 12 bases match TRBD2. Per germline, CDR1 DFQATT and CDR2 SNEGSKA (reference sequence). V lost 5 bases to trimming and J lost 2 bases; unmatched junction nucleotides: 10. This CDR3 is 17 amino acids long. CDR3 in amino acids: CSAGVTSGSVTYNEQFF. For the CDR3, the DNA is TGCAGTGCTGGAGTGACTAGCGGGAGTGTAACCTACAATGAGCAGTTCTTC.

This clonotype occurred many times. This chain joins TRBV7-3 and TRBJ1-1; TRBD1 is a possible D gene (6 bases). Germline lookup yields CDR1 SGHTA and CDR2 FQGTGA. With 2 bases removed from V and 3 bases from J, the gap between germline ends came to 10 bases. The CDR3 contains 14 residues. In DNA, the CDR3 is TGTGCCAGCAGCTTACAGGGGAGGGACACTGAAGCTTTCTTT. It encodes CASSLQGRDTEAFF.

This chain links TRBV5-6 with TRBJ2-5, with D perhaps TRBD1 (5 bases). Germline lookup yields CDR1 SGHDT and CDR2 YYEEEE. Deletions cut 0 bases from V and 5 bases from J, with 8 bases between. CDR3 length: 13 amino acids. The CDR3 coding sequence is TGTGCCAGCAGCTTGGCAGGGCCGGAGACCCAGTACTTC. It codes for CASSLAGPETQYF.

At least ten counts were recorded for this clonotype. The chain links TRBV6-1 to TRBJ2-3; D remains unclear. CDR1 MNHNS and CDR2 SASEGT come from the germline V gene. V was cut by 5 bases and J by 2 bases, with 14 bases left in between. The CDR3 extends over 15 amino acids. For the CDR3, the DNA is TGTGCCAGCAGTCAAGATCGACTGCACACAGATACGCAGTATTTT. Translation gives CASSQDRLHTDTQYF.

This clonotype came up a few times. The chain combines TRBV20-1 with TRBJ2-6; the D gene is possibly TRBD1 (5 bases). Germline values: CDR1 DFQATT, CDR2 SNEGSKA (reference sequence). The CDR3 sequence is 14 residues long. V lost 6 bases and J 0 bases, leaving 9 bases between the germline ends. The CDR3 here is CSAPTDSGANVLTF. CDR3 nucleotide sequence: TGCAGTGCACCGACAGACTCTGGGGCCAACGTCCTGACTTTC.

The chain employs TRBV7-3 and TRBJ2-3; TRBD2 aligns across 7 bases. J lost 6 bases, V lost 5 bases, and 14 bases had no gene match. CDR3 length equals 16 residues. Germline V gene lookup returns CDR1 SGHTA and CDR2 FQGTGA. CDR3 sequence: CASSPRGAGVGDTQYF. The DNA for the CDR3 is TGTGCCAGCAGCCCGCGGGGCGCGGGAGTGGGCGATACGCAGTATTTT. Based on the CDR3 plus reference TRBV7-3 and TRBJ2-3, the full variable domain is GAGVSQTPSNKVTEKGKYVELRCDPISGHTALYWYRQSLGQGPEFLIYFQGTGAADDSGLPNDRFFAVRPEGSVSTLKIQRTERGDSAVYLCASSPRGAGVGDTQYFGPGTRLTVL.

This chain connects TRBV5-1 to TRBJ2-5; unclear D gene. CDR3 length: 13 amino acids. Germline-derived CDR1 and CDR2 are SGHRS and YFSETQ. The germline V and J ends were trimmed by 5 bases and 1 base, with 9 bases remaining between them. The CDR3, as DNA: TGCGCCAGCAGGACTGTCTCCCAAGAGACCCAGTACTTC. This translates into CASRTVSQETQYF.

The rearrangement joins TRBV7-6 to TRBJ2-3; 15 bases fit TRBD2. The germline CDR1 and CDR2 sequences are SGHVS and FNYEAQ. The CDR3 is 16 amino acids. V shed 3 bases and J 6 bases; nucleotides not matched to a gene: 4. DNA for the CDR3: TGTGCCAGCAGCTTTGCTGGACTAGCGGGAGGGGATACGCAGTATTTT. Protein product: CASSFAGLAGGDTQYF.

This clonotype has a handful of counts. In DNA, the CDR3 is TGTGCCAGTAGGCGGGAGGGACTAGCCAAAAACATTCAGTACTTC. It translates to CASRREGLAKNIQYF. V and J are TRBV19 and TRBJ2-4; 9 nucleotides line up with TRBD2. Per the germline V gene, CDR1 is LNHDA and CDR2 is SQIVND (reference sequence). The length of the CDR3 is 15 residues. V gave up 6 bases and J gave up 0 bases; unmatched junction bases: 3.

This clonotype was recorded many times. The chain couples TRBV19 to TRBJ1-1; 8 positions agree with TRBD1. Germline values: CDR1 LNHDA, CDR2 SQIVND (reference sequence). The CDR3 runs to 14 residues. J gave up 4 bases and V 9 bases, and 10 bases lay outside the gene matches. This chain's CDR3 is CASRPGGAGTEAFF. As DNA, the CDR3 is TGTGCCAGCCGACCAGGGGGCGCGGGCACTGAAGCTTTCTTT.

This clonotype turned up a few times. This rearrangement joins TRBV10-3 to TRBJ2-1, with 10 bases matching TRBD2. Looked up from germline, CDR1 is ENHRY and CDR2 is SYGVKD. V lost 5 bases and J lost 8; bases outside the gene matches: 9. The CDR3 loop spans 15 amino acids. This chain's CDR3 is CAISLSGRAPHEQFF. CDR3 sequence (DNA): TGTGCCATCAGTCTGAGCGGGAGGGCCCCCCATGAGCAGTTCTTC.

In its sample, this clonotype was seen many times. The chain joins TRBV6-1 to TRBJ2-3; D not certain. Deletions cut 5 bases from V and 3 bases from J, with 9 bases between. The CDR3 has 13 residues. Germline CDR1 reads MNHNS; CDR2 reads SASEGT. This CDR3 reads CASSHRRTDTQYF. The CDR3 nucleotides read TGTGCCAGCAGTCACCGTAGAACAGATACGCAGTATTTT.

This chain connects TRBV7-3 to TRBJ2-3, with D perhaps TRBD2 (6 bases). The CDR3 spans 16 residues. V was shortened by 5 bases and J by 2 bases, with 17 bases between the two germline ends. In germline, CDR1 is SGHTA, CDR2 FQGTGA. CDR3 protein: CASSPHRDSFTDTQYF. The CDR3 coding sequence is TGTGCCAGCAGCCCCCACCGGGACTCCTTCACAGATACGCAGTATTTT.